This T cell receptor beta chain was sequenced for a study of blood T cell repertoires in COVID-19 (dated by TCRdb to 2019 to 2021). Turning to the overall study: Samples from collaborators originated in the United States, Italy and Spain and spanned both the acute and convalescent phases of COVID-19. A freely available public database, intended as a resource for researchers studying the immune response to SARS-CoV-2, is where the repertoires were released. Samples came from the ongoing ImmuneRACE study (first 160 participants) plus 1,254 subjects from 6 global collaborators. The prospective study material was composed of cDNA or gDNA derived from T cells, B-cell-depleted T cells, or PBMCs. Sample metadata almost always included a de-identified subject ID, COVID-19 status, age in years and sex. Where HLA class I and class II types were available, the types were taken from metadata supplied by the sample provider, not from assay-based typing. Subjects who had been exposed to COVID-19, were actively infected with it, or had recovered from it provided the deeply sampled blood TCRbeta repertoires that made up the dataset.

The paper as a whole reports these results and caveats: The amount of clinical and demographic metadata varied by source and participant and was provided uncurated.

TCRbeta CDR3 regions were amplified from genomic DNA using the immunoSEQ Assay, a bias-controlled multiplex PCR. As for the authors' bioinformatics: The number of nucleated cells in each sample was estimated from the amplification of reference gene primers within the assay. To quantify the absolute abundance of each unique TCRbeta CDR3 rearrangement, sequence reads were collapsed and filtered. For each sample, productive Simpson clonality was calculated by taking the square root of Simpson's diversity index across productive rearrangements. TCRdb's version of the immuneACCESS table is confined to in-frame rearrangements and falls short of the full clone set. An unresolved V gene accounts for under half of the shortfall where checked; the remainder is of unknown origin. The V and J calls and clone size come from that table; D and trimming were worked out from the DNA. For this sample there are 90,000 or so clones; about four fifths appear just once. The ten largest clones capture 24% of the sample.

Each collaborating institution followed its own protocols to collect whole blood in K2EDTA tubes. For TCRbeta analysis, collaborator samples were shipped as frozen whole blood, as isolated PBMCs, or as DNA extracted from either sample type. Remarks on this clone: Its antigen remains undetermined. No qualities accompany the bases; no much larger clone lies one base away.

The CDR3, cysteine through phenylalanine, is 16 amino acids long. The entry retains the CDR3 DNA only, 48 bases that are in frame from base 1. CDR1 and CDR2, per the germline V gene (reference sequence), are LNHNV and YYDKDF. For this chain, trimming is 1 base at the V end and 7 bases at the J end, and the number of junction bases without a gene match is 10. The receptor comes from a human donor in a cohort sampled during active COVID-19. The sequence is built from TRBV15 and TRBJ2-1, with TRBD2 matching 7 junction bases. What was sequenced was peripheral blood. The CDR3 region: CATSRAPTSRENEQFF. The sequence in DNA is TGTGCCACCAGCAGAGCCCCGACTAGCAGGGAAAATGAGCAGTTCTTC.